This T cell receptor (beta chain) stems from a study of T cell responses to AZD1222 COVID-19 vaccine. General study findings and limits: All repertoire sampling was performed exclusively after the peak T cell response. Females made up more of the donors, who were largely white British, and clonal diversity may have come out too low. Epitopes outside B.1.351 and B.1.1.7 mutated regions reportedly drew nearly half of spike TCRs. The breadth and depth of Spike-specific TCRs increased once two AZD1222 doses had been given.

This clone was detected once. Its cognate antigen is unknown. Measured with immunoSEQ multiplex PCR; TCRdb has only the in-frame clones, and not every one. Of 150,000 to 200,000 clones listed, 93% are singletons. The CDR3 has 19 amino acids. The TCR comes from an adult who received the AZD1222 COVID-19 vaccine. This chain joins TRBV1 and TRBJ2-7; no DNA check was done on the table's D call, TRBD1. TRBV1 is tagged as a pseudogene. This material consisted of peripheral blood, taken 28 days after the second AZD1222 dose. The CDR3 bases are TGCACCAGCAGCCAAGAAGGAGGTGGTCCGGACAGCGCTACCTACGAGCAGTACTTC. It translates to CTSSQEGGGPDSATYEQYF.